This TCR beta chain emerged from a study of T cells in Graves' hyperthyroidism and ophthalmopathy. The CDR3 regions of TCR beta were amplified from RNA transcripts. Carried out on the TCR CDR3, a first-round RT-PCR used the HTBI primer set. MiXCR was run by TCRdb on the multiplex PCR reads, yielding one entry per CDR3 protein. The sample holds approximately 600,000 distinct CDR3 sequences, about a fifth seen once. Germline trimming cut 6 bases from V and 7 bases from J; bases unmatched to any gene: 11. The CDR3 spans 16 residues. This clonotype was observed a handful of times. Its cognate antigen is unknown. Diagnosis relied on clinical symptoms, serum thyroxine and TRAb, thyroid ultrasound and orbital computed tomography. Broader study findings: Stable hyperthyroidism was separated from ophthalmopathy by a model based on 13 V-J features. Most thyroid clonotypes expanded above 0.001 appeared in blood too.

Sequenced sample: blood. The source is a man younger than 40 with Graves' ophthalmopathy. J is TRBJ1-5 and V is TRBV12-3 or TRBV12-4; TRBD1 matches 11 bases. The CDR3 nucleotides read TGTGCCAGCAGCCCTACAGGGGGACAGGGGGGGCAGCCCCAGCATTTT. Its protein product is CASSPTGGQGGQPQHF.